These T cell receptor beta chains were read from a single sample in a study of Ad26.COV2.S vaccination and SARS-CoV-2 variants. Clones were read by immunoSEQ multiplex PCR, and TCRdb kept only the in-frame ones, dropping some. The sample lists 350,000 to 450,000 clones; 75% to 90% were seen once. The sample was peripheral blood, taken in a trial of Ad26.COV2.S vaccine versus placebo. The receptors here all came from a person aged 18-60 years who received the Ad26.COV2.S COVID-19 vaccine or a placebo. Each CDR3 is given with its conserved first and last residue. The order of the fields is CDR3 DNA, CDR3 protein, clone size, V gene, J gene, D gene. D genes are given only for firm matches. Some rows have no size entry. The others give once, few or many, or a class for an expanded clone.

cdr3_nt: TGTGCCATCAGCGATTACAGGACCGGGGAGCTGTTTTTT; cdr3_aa: CAISDYRTGELFF; clone_size: -; v_call: TRBV10-3; j_call: TRBJ2-2; d_call: -
cdr3_nt: TGTGCCAGTTGGCGGGCAGGGGGGGACCAGTACTTC; cdr3_aa: CASWRAGGDQYF; clone_size: -; v_call: TRBV28; j_call: TRBJ2-4; d_call: -
cdr3_nt: TGCGCCAGCAGCTCCGGGGGCTTTGAAACCGGGGAGCTGTTTTTT; cdr3_aa: CASSSGGFETGELFF; clone_size: -; v_call: TRBV5-1; j_call: TRBJ2-2; d_call: -
cdr3_nt: TGTGCCAGCAGCCAAGTAGCGGGAGGGCTCGGTGAGCAGTTCTTC; cdr3_aa: CASSQVAGGLGEQFF; clone_size: -; v_call: TRBV14; j_call: TRBJ2-1; d_call: TRBD2
cdr3_nt: TGTGCCTGGACAGTTCAGGCTGAAGCTTTCTTT; cdr3_aa: CAWTVQAEAFF; clone_size: once; v_call: TRBV30; j_call: TRBJ1-1; d_call: -
cdr3_nt: TGTGCCAGCAGGGGACACCGTAGCAATTTTGCCCAGTACTTC; cdr3_aa: CASRGHRSNFAQYF; clone_size: -; v_call: TRBV2; j_call: TRBJ2-5; d_call: -
cdr3_nt: TGTGCAAGTCGCTTAGCGCGAGGTAGCGGGAGGGCCTGCACCGGGGAGCTGTTTTTT; cdr3_aa: CASRLARGSGRACTGELFF; clone_size: -; v_call: TRBV12-2; j_call: TRBJ2-2; d_call: -
cdr3_nt: TGTGCCAGCAGCTTAGGGCCTCAGGGGGATACGCAGTATTTT; cdr3_aa: CASSLGPQGDTQYF; clone_size: -; v_call: TRBV7-7; j_call: TRBJ2-3; d_call: -
cdr3_nt: TGTGCCAGCATGACAGTCCCAGGCACTGAAGCTTTCTTT; cdr3_aa: CASMTVPGTEAFF; clone_size: -; v_call: TRBV6-6; j_call: TRBJ1-1; d_call: -
cdr3_nt: TGTGCCAGCAGCTTTAGGGCTAGCGGGGCGAACACCGGGGAGCTGTTTTTT; cdr3_aa: CASSFRASGANTGELFF; clone_size: -; v_call: TRBV7-6; j_call: TRBJ2-2; d_call: TRBD2
cdr3_nt: TGCGCCAGCAGCCCGACAGGGTCGAATGAGCAGTTCTTC; cdr3_aa: CASSPTGSNEQFF; clone_size: -; v_call: TRBV5-1; j_call: TRBJ2-1; d_call: TRBD1
cdr3_nt: TGTGCCACCTTAGGAGGGAGAACCTACGAGCAGTACTTC; cdr3_aa: CATLGGRTYEQYF; clone_size: -; v_call: TRBV7-9; j_call: TRBJ2-7; d_call: -
cdr3_nt: TGTGCCAGCAATCAAGGCCGGGATACGCAGTATTTT; cdr3_aa: CASNQGRDTQYF; clone_size: -; v_call: TRBV12-3/TRBV12-4; j_call: TRBJ2-3; d_call: -
cdr3_nt: TGTGCCAGCACTCTACGGGGGGCAGTCTCTGGAAACACCATATATTTT; cdr3_aa: CASTLRGAVSGNTIYF; clone_size: -; v_call: TRBV11-2; j_call: TRBJ1-3; d_call: -
cdr3_nt: TGTGCCACCAGCAGAGAATTTTCTGGAAACACCATATATTTT; cdr3_aa: CATSREFSGNTIYF; clone_size: -; v_call: TRBV15; j_call: TRBJ1-3; d_call: -
cdr3_nt: TGTGCCAGCAGTTTTATCGGCCAGGGAGAGCAGTACTTC; cdr3_aa: CASSFIGQGEQYF; clone_size: -; v_call: TRBV12-3/TRBV12-4; j_call: TRBJ2-7; d_call: -
cdr3_nt: TGCGCCAGCACAACTAGCGGGACGGTCGGGGAGCTGTTTTTT; cdr3_aa: CASTTSGTVGELFF; clone_size: -; v_call: TRBV5-1; j_call: TRBJ2-2; d_call: TRBD2
cdr3_nt: TGTGCCAGTAGTATAGCTTACGACTCCCACTCTGGGGCCAACGTCCTGACTTTC; cdr3_aa: CASSIAYDSHSGANVLTF; clone_size: -; v_call: TRBV19; j_call: TRBJ2-6; d_call: -
cdr3_nt: TGTGCCAGCAGCTTAACGGGGACTAGAAGTAATGAGCAGTTCTTC; cdr3_aa: CASSLTGTRSNEQFF; clone_size: -; v_call: TRBV7-3; j_call: TRBJ2-1; d_call: TRBD2
cdr3_nt: TGTGCCAGCAGCTTAACAGGGACAAGTGGGGCCAACGTCCTGACTTTC; cdr3_aa: CASSLTGTSGANVLTF; clone_size: -; v_call: TRBV7-3; j_call: TRBJ2-6; d_call: -
cdr3_nt: TGTGCCAGCAGTTTACCGGGAGGGCCCTACGAGCAGTACTTC; cdr3_aa: CASSLPGGPYEQYF; clone_size: -; v_call: TRBV28; j_call: TRBJ2-7; d_call: TRBD2
cdr3_nt: TGTGCCACCAGTGACTCGCGGTACTATGGCTACACCTTC; cdr3_aa: CATSDSRYYGYTF; clone_size: -; v_call: TRBV24-1; j_call: TRBJ1-2; d_call: -
cdr3_nt: TGTGCCAGCAGGCCGCCCTATGGCTACACCTTC; cdr3_aa: CASRPPYGYTF; clone_size: -; v_call: TRBV6-5; j_call: TRBJ1-2; d_call: -
cdr3_nt: TGTGCCAGCAGCTTAGGTGAAAACACCGGGGAGCTGTTTTTT; cdr3_aa: CASSLGENTGELFF; clone_size: few; v_call: TRBV7-2; j_call: TRBJ2-2; d_call: -
cdr3_nt: TGTGCCAGCAGCTTCGGACAGGGGACGAACACCGGGGAGCTGTTTTTT; cdr3_aa: CASSFGQGTNTGELFF; clone_size: -; v_call: TRBV5-6; j_call: TRBJ2-2; d_call: TRBD1
cdr3_nt: TGTGCCAGTAGTGACAACTCTGGAAACACCATATATTTT; cdr3_aa: CASSDNSGNTIYF; clone_size: -; v_call: TRBV19; j_call: TRBJ1-3; d_call: -